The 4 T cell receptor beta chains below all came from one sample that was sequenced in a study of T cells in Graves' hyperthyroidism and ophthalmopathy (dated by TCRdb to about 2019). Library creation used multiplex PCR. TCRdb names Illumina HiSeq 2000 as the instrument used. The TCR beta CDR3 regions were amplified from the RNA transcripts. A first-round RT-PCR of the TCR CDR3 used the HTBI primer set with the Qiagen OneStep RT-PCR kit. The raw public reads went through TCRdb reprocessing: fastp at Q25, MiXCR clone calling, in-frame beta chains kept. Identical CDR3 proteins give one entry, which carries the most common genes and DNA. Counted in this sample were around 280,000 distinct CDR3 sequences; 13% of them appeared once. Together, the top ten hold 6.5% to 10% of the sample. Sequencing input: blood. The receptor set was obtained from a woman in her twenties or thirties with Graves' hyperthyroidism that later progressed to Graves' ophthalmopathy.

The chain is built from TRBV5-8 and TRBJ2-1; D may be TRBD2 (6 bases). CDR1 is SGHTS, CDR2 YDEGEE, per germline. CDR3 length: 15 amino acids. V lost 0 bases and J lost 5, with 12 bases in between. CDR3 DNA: TGTGCCAGCAGCTTGGACGGGAGCCGAAACAATGAGCAGTTCTTC. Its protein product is CASSLDGSRNNEQFF.

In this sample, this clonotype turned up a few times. The CDR3 spells CASSFNPAGSSQPQHF. CDR3 nucleotides: TGCGCCAGCAGCTTTAATCCCGCAGGGTCGAGTCAGCCCCAGCATTTT. J is TRBJ1-5 and V is TRBV5-1; the D gene is possibly TRBD1 (5 bases). The CDR3 has 16 residues. The germline V and J ends were trimmed by 2 bases and 6 bases, with 18 bases remaining between them. Germline assignment: CDR1 SGHRS and CDR2 YFSETQ.

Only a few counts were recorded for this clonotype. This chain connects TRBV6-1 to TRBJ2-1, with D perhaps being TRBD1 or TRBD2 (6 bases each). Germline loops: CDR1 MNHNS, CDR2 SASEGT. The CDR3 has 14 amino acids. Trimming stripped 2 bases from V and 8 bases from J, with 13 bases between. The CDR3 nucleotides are TGTGCCAGCAGTGAACTACAGGGACTCCATGAGCAGTTCTTC. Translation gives CASSELQGLHEQFF.

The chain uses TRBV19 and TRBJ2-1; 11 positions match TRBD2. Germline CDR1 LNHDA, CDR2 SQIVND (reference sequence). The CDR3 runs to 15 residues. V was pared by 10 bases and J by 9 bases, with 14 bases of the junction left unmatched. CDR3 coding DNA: TGTGCCACCACAAATAGCGGGAGGGCCGGGCCTGAGCAGTTCTTC. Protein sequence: CATTNSGRAGPEQFF.